The clone carrying this TCR beta chain was observed a few times. Its target is not known. Germline V gives CDR1 LNHDA, CDR2 SQIVND (reference sequence). Germline trimming cut 5 bases from V and 5 bases from J; bases unmatched to any gene: 7. This CDR3 is 15 amino acids long. TCR cDNA, made by 5'RACE template switching, carried an added universal primer site and UMIs. A single record per CDR3 protein comes from TCRdb applying MiXCR to the 5' RACE reads. The table records 620,000 or so distinct CDR3 sequences, less than 20% of them present only once. The data were obtained in a study of T cells after yellow fever vaccination. Whole-study findings and limits: Peak timing came faster in the weaker secondary response, day 5 versus 15.

The genes are TRBV19 and TRBJ2-5, with 11 bases fitting TRBD2. This clonotype was obtained from a man aged 18 to 30 who received the YFV17D yellow fever vaccine. The sample was PBMCs, taken less than 6 days after the first yellow fever vaccination. The CDR3 sequence: CASSSPGLADETQYF. As DNA, the CDR3 is TGTGCCAGTAGTTCACCGGGACTAGCGGATGAGACCCAGTACTTC.